This T cell receptor beta chain was captured in a study of cytomegalovirus exposure and HLA in healthy donors. It was with 60 Vbeta and 13 Jbeta primers that the PCR ran. Clones were sequenced by immunoSEQ multiplex PCR, and TCRdb holds only the in-frame ones, with some missing. This table holds 140,000 or so clones, roughly 76% found once. Trimming cost V 4 bases and J 8 bases, with 20 bases left between them. This CDR3 has 15 amino acids. Germline CDR1 is ENHRY and CDR2 is SYGVKD. The sample was PBMCs. V and J are TRBV10-3 and TRBJ1-2; perhaps TRBD1 as D (5 bases). This TCR came from a female donor in good health and CMV-seronegative. CDR3 residues: CAISGPPTGMRGYTF. CDR3 in DNA: TGTGCCATCAGTGGACCACCCACAGGCATGAGGGGCTACACCTTC.